Given below is one T cell receptor beta chain in context. Its specificity is unknown. TCRdb processed the reads anew with MiXCR; each CDR3 protein has one entry. The sample holds hundreds of thousands of distinct CDR3 sequences, roughly a third seen once. This sample was included in a study of T cell repertoires in cytomegalovirus infection. Study information: Evidence of both CMV infection and a matching HLA type came from public TCR beta signatures. Broader study findings: Using cumulative public TCR beta family frequency, the authors identified those who carried CMV together with the relevant HLA. The ex vivo response was dominated by HLA-C-restricted CMV-specific TCR beta clonotypes.

V lost 2 bases, J lost 2 bases, and 11 bases lay in between. The CDR3 is 16 amino acids. The germline V gene encodes CDR1 SGHRS and CDR2 YFSETQ. The clonotype was recovered from a human donor in good health (CMV status not recorded). Some clones in this sample may be carry-over from other donors' samples. Sequences were derived from cultured PBMCs, sampled from culture after CMV antigen stimulation. J is TRBJ2-6 and V is TRBV5-1; D ambiguous. CDR3 protein: CASSFILWAGANVLTF. The CDR3 region has the DNA TGCGCCAGCAGCTTTATTTTGTGGGCTGGGGCCAACGTCCTGACTTTC.